The following is a T cell receptor (beta chain) sequence with its context. This clone has only a few counts. Its recognized antigen is unknown. Nothing much larger sits one base from this clone, and base qualities are not available. This sample was taken from a study of T cell changes during pregnancy in multiple sclerosis (dated by TCRdb to about 2019). About the investigation overall: The study looked at changes in the T cell repertoire across pregnancy in women with multiple sclerosis.

There are 12 amino acids in the CDR3, from cysteine to phenylalanine inclusive. Only the CDR3 part of the read is kept: 36 bases, read in frame from the first base. In the germline V gene, CDR1 corresponds to MNHNS and CDR2 to SASEGT. V is pared back by 7 bases and J by 7 bases, with 11 bases lying between the germline termini. Library preparation employed the immunoSEQ multiplex PCR assay. Not all clones reach the TCRdb copy of this immuneACCESS table, which keeps in-frame sequences only. Checked studies attribute under half of the gap to unresolved V genes and leave the rest unexplained. Present in this sample are roughly 120,000 clones, around nine tenths of which were seen just once. The ten most abundant clones make up roughly 1.4% of the sample.

The input for sequencing was peripheral blood, taken in the third trimester of pregnancy. This TCR was recovered from a female donor with multiple sclerosis, enrolled in a pregnancy study. The V and J segments used are TRBV6-1 and TRBJ1-5, with TRBD1 as a weak D call on 5 bases. The CDR3 reads as follows: CASTGLGQPQHF. The DNA reads as follows: TGTGCCAGCACAGGGTTGGGACAGCCCCAGCATTTT.